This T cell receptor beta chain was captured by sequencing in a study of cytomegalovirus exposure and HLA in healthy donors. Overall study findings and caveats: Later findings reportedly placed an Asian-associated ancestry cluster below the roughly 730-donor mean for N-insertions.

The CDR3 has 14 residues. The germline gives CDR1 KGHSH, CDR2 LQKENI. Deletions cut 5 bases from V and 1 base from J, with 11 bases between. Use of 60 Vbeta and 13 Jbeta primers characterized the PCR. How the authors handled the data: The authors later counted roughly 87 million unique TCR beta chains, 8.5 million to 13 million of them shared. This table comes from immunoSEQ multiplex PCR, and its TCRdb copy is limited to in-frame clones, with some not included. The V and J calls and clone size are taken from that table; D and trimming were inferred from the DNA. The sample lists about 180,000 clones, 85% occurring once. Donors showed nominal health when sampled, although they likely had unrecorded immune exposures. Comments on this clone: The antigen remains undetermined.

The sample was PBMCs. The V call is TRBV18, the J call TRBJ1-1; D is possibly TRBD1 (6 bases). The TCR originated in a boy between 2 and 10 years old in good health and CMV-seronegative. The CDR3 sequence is CASSSLTGNTEAFF. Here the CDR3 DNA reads TGTGCCAGCTCATCTCTGACAGGGAACACTGAAGCTTTCTTT.